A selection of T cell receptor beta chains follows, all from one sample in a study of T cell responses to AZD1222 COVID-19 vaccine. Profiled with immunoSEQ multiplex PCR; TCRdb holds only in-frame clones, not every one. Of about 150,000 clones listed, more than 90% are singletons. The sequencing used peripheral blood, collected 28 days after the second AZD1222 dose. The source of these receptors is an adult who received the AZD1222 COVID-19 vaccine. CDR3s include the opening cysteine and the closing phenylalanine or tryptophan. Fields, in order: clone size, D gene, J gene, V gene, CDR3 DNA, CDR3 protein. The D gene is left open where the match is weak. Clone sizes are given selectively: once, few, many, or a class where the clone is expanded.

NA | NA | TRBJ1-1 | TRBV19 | TGTGCCAGTAGCCGTAGCTTGAACACTGAAGCTTTCTTT | CASSRSLNTEAFF
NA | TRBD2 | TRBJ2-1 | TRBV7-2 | TGTGCCAGCAGCTTAGCTTGGGCTAGCGGTTACAATGAGCAGTTCTTC | CASSLAWASGYNEQFF
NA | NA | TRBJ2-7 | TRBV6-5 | TGTGCCAGCAGTTACGGGAGAGCGGTGGGGGCTTACGAGCAGTACTTC | CASSYGRAVGAYEQYF
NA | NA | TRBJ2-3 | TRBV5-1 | TGCGCCAGCAGCTTTCGGCCCGCTGGCACAGATACGCAGTATTTT | CASSFRPAGTDTQYF
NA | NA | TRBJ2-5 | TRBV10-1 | TGCGCCAGCAGTGAGGGGGAGACCCAGTACTTC | CASSEGETQYF
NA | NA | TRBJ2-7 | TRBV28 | TGTGCCAGCAGTGTCCAGACTAGTTCCTACGAGCAGTACTTC | CASSVQTSSYEQYF
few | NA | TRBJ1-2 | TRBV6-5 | TGTGCCAGCAGCCGGCGGGACTCCGCCGGGGGCTACACCTTC | CASSRRDSAGGYTF
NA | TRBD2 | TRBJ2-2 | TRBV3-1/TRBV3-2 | TGTGCCAGCAACCTGCGGGAGGGCAGCGGGGAGCTGTTTTTT | CASNLREGSGELFF
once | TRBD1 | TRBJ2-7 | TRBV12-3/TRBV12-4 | TGTGCCAGCAGTCGACAGGGCCCGGAAGAGCAGTACTTC | CASSRQGPEEQYF
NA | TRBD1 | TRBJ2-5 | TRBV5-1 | TGCGCCAGCAGCGCTGACAGGGTCCAAGAGACCCAGTACTTC | CASSADRVQETQYF
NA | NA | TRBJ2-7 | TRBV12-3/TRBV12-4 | TGTGCCAGCAGTTCTCGGAGGCCCGAGCAGTACTTC | CASSSRRPEQYF
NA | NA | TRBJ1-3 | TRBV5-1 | TGCGCCAGCAGCGGAGACAGGAGTTCTGGAAACACCATATATTTT | CASSGDRSSGNTIYF
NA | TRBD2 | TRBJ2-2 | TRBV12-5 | TGTGCTAGTGGTATGGTGAGGACTAGCGGGAGGCTCGCCGGGGAGCTGTTTTTT | CASGMVRTSGRLAGELFF
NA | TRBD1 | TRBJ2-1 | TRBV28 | TGTGCCAGCAGTTTCTGGACAGGGGACAATGAGCAGTTCTTC | CASSFWTGDNEQFF
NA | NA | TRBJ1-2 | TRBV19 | TGTGCCATCAGGACAGACTATGGCTACACCTTC | CAIRTDYGYTF
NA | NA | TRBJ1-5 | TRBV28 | TGTGCCACCCTCTTAGGCGGAGGTAGCAATCAGCCCCAGCATTTT | CATLLGGGSNQPQHF
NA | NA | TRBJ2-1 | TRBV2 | TGTGCCAGCAGAATTAGCTACAATGAGCAGTTCTTC | CASRISYNEQFF
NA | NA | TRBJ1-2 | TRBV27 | TGTGCCAGCAGCTCCGTGGGGGGGCCTAATGGCTACACCTTC | CASSSVGGPNGYTF
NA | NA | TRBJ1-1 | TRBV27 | TGTGCCAGCAGTTTTTACTCCGGTGCAAACACTGAAGCTTTCTTT | CASSFYSGANTEAFF
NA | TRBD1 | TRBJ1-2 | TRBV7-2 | TGTGCCAGCAGCTTAGGAGGGGGCGAGGGCTACACCTTC | CASSLGGGEGYTF
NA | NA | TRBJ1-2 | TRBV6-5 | TGTGCCAGCAGTTATCCCACAGGGTATGGCTACACCTTC | CASSYPTGYGYTF
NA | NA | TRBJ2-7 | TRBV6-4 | TGTGCCAGCAAAAGGGGGGGATGGTCTTCCCACGAGCAGTACTTC | CASKRGGWSSHEQYF
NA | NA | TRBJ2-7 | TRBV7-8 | TGTGCCAGCAGCTTACAGGGCGCGTCCTACGAGCAGTACTTC | CASSLQGASYEQYF
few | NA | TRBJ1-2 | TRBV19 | TGTGCCAGTAGAGATTATTATGGCTACACCTTC | CASRDYYGYTF
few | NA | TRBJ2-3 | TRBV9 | TGTGCCAGCAGCGGACTAAGCACAGATACGCAGTATTTT | CASSGLSTDTQYF
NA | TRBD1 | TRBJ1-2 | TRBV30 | TGTGCCTGGAGGGACAGGAGGGTTGGCTACACCTTC | CAWRDRRVGYTF
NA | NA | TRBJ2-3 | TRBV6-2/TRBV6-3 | TGTGCCAGCAGTGACTCCGACACAGATACGCAGTATTTT | CASSDSDTDTQYF
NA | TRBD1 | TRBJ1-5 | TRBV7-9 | TGTGCCAGCAGCCCTGGGACAGGGGCTCAGCCCCAGCATTTT | CASSPGTGAQPQHF
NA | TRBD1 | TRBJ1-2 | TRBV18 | TGTGCCAGCTCACCCGATCGGACAGGCTGGAACTATGGCTACACCTTC | CASSPDRTGWNYGYTF
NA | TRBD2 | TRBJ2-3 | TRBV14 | TGTGCCAGCAGCCAGAGGGGGACTAGCGGATTTACAGATACGCAGTATTTT | CASSQRGTSGFTDTQYF
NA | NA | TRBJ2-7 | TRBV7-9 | TGTGCCAGCAGCCCTCCCGGGGCCGACTACGAGCAGTACTTC | CASSPPGADYEQYF
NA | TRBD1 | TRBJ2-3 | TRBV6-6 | TGTGCCAGCAGTTCACAGGGGTTACGTAGCACAGATACGCAGTATTTT | CASSSQGLRSTDTQYF
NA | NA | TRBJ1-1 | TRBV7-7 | TGTGCCAGCAGCTTAGACATGAACACTGAAGCTTTCTTT | CASSLDMNTEAFF
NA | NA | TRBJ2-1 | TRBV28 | TGTGCCAGCAGTTTATTGAAGTACAATGAGCAGTTCTTC | CASSLLKYNEQFF
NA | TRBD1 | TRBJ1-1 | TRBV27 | TGTGCCAGCAGTTTATCCGGGACAGGGAACACTGAAGCTTTCTTT | CASSLSGTGNTEAFF
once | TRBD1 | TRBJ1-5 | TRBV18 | TGTGCCAGCGCGGTACAGGGGGATCGTCAGCCCCAGCATTTT | CASAVQGDRQPQHF
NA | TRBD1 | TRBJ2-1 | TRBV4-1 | TGCGCCAGCAGCCATCTCGGGACAGGGGGCGTCGACAATGAGCAGTTCTTC | CASSHLGTGGVDNEQFF
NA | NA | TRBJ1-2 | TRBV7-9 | TGTGCCAGCAGCTTCCGGGAGTCTTTTAACTATGGCTACACCTTC | CASSFRESFNYGYTF
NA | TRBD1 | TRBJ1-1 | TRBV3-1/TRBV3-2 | TGTGCCAGCAGCCCAACAACAGGGGTAAAGACTGAAGCTTTCTTT | CASSPTTGVKTEAFF
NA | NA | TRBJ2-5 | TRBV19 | TGTGCCAGTAGATCAAACGGAGAGACCCAGTACTTC | CASRSNGETQYF
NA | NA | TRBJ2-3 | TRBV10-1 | TGCGCCAGCGGGCAGGGCACAGATACGCAGTATTTT | CASGQGTDTQYF
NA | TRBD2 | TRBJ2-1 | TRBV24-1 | TGTGCCACCAGTGACTGGGCGGGAGGCGACAATGAGCAGTTCTTC | CATSDWAGGDNEQFF
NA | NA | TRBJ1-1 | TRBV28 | TGTGCCAGCAGTTTAACGGCCGGGACACATATGAACACTGAAGCTTTCTTT | CASSLTAGTHMNTEAFF
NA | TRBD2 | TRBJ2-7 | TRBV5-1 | TGCGCCAGCAGCTCCGGACTAGCGGGAGTGGTAGACTACGAGCAGTACTTC | CASSSGLAGVVDYEQYF
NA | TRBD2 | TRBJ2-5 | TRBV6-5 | TGTGCCAGCAGTTACTCTCGCGGGGGAGAGACCCAGTACTTC | CASSYSRGGETQYF
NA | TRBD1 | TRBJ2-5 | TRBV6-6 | TGTGCCAGCAGTAAGGGACAGGGGCGCCAAGAGACCCAGTACTTC | CASSKGQGRQETQYF